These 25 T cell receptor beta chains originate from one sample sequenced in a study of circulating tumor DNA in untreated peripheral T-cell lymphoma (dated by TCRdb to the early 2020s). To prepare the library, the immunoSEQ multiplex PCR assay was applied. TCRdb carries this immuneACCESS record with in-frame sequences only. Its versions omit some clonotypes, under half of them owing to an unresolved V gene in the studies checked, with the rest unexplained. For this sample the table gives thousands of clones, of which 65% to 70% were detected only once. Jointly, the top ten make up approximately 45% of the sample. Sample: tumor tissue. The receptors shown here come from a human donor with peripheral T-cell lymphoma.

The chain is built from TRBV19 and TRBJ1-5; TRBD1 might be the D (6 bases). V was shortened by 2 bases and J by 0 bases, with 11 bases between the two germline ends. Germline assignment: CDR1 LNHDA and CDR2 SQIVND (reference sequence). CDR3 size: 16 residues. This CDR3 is CASSIFRGYSNQPQHF. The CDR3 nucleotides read TGTGCCAGTAGTATATTCAGGGGCTATAGCAATCAGCCCCAGCATTTT.

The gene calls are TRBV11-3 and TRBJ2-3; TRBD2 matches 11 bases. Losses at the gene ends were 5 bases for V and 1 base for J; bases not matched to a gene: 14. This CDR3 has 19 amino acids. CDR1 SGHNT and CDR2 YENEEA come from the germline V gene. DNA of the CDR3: TGTGCCAGCAGCCCACGGGCCGATAGCGGGAGGGCCGGCACAGATACGCAGTATTTT. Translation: CASSPRADSGRAGTDTQYF.

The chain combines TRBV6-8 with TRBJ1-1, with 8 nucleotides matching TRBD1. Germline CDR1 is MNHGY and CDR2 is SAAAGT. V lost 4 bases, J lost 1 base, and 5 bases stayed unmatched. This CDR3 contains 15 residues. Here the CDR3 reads CASSSGGQENTEAFF. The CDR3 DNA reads TGTGCCAGCAGTTCGGGGGGACAGGAGAACACTGAAGCTTTCTTT.

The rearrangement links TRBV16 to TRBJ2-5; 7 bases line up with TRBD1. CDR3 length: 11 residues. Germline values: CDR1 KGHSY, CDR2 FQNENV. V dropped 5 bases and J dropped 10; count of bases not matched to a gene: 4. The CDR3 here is CASSAQGNQYF. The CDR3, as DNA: TGTGCCAGCAGCGCACAGGGGAACCAGTACTTC.

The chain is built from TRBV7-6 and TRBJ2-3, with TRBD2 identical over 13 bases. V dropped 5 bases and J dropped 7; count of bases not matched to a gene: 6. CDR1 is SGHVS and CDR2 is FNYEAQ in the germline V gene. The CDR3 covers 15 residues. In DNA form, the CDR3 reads TGTGCCAGCAGCGGAACTAGCGGGAGGGTATATACGCAGTATTTT. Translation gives CASSGTSGRVYTQYF.

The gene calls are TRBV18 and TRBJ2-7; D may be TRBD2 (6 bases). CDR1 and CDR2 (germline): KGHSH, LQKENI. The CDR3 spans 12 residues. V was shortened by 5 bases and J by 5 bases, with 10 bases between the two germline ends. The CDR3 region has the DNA TGTGCCAGCTCAAATGCGGGGAACGAGCAGTACTTC. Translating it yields CASSNAGNEQYF.

CDR3 loop: CASWAGRNTGELFF. The CDR3 DNA reads as TGTGCCAGCTGGGCAGGGCGAAATACCGGGGAGCTGTTTTTT. The chain links TRBV18 to TRBJ2-2; possibly TRBD1 for D (5 bases). The CDR3 is 14 residues long. CDR1 and CDR2 from the germline V gene are KGHSH and LQKENI. V lost 7 bases, J lost 5 bases, and 14 bases lay in between.

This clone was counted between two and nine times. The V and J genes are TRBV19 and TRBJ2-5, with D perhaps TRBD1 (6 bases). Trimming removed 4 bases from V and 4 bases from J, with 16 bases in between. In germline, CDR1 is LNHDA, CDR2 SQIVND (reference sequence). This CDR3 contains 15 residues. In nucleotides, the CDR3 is TGTGCCAGTAGTAAGGGACACGGTTCTGTAGAGACCCAGTACTTC. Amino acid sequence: CASSKGHGSVETQYF.

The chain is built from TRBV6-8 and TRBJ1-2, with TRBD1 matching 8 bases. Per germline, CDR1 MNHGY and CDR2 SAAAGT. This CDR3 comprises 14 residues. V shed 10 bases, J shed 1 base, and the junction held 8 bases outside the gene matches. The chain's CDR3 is CATTGQVLNYGYTF. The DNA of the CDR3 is TGTGCCACTACGGGACAGGTCCTTAACTATGGCTACACCTTC.

CDR3 sequence: CASSILGNNEQFF. The CDR3 nucleotides are TGTGCCAGTAGTATCTTAGGAAACAATGAGCAGTTCTTC. The chain carries TRBV19 and TRBJ2-1; no clear D gene. The CDR3 loop spans 13 amino acids. V lost 3 bases, J lost 5 bases, and 8 bases lay in between. Germline assignment: CDR1 LNHDA and CDR2 SQIVND (reference sequence). The full variable domain, rest sourced from reference TRBV19 and TRBJ2-1, is DGGITQSPKYLFRKEGQNVTLSCEQNLNHDAMYWYRQDPGQGLRLIYYSQIVNDFQKGDIAEGYSVSREKKESFPLTVTSAQKNPTAFYLCASSILGNNEQFFGPGTRLTVL.

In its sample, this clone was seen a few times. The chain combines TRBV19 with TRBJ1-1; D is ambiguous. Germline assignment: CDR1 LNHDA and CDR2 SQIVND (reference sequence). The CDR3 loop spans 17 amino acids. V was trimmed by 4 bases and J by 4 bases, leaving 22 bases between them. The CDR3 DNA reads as TGTGCCAGTAGTACCTTCGCCATCCGGGAAAGGTCCACTGAAGCTTTCTTT. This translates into CASSTFAIRERSTEAFF. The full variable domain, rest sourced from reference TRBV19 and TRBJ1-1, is DGGITQSPKYLFRKEGQNVTLSCEQNLNHDAMYWYRQDPGQGLRLIYYSQIVNDFQKGDIAEGYSVSREKKESFPLTVTSAQKNPTAFYLCASSTFAIRERSTEAFFGQGTRLTVV.

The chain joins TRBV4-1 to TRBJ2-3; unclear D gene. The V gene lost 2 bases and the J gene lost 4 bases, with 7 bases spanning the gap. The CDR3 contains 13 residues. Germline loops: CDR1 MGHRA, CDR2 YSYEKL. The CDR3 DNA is TGCGCCAGCAGCCAAAATTCCCCAGATACGCAGTATTTT. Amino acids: CASSQNSPDTQYF.

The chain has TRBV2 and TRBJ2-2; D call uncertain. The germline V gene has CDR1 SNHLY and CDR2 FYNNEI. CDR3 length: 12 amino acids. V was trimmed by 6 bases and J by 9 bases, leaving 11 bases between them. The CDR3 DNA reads TGTGCCAGCAGCCGTCTCTCCAGGGAGCTGTTTTTT. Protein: CASSRLSRELFF.

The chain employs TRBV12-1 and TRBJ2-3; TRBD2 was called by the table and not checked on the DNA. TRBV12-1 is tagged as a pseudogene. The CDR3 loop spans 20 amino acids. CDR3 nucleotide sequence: TGTGCCAGCAGCCCTACTACTTCTTCCGATACCTCTGCTAGCACAGATACGCAGTATTTT. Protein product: CASSPTTSSDTSASTDTQYF.

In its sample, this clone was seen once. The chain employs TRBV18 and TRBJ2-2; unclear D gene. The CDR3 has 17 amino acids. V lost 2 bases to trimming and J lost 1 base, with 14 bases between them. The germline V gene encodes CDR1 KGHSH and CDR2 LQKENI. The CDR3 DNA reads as TGTGCCAGCTCACCATACTTCCGAGACATGAACACCGGGGAGCTGTTTTTT. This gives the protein CASSPYFRDMNTGELFF.

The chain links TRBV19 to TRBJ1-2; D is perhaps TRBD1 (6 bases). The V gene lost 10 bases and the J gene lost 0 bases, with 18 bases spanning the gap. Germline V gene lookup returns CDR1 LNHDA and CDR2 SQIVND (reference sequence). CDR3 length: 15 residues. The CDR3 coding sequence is TGTGCCAATAGAGCCGTGGGGGCCTCTAACTATGGCTACACCTTC. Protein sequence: CANRAVGASNYGYTF. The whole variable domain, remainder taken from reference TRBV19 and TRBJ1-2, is DGGITQSPKYLFRKEGQNVTLSCEQNLNHDAMYWYRQDPGQGLRLIYYSQIVNDFQKGDIAEGYSVSREKKESFPLTVTSAQKNPTAFYLCANRAVGASNYGYTFGSGTRLTVV.

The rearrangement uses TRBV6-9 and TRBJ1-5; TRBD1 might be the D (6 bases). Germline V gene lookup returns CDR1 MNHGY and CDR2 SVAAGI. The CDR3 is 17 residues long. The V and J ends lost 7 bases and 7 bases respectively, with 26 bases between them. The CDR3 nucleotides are TGTGCCAGCATGACGCAAGTGACCGAACAGGGTATCCAGCCCCAGCATTTT. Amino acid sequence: CASMTQVTEQGIQPQHF.

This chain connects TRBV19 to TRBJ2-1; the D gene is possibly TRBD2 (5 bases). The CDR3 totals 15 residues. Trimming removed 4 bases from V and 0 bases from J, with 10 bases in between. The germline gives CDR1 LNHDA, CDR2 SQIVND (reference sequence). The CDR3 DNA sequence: TGTGCCAGTAGTAATGGACTTACCTCCTACAATGAGCAGTTCTTC. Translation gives CASSNGLTSYNEQFF.

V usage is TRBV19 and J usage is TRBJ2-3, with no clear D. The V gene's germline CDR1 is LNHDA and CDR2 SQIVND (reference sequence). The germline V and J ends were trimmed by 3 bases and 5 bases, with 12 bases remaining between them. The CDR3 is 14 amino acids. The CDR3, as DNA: TGTGCCAGTAGTATGCTGGAAAAAAGAGATACGCAGTATTTT. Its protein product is CASSMLEKRDTQYF. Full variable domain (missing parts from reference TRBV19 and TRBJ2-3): DGGITQSPKYLFRKEGQNVTLSCEQNLNHDAMYWYRQDPGQGLRLIYYSQIVNDFQKGDIAEGYSVSREKKESFPLTVTSAQKNPTAFYLCASSMLEKRDTQYFGPGTRLTVL.

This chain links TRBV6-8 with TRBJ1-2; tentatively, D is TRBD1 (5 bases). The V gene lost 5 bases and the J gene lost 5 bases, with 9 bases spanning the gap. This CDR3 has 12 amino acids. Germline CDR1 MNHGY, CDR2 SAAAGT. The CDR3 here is CASSGTGYGYTF. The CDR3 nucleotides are TGTGCCAGCAGTGGGACCGGGTATGGCTACACCTTC.

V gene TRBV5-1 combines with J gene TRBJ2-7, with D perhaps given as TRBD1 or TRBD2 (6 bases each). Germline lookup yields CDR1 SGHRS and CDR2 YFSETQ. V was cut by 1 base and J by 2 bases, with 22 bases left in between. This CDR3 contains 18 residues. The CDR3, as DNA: TGCGCCAGCAGCTTGAGAAGTCGACTAGTTGGGACACCCTACGAGCAGTACTTC. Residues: CASSLRSRLVGTPYEQYF.

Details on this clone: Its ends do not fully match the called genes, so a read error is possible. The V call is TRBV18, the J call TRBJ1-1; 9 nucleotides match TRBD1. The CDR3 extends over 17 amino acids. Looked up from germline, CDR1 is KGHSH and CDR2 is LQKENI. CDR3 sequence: CASSPRQGGNYHPEAFF. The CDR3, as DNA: TGTGCCAGCTCCCCACGACAGGGGGGAAATTACCATCCTGAAGCTTTCTTT.

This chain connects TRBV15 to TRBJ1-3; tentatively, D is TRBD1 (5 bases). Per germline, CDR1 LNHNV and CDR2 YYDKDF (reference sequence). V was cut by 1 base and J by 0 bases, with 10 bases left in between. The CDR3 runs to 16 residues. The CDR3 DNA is TGTGCCACCAGCAGAGGGGACGCCAGCTCTGGAAACACCATATATTTT. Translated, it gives CATSRGDASSGNTIYF.

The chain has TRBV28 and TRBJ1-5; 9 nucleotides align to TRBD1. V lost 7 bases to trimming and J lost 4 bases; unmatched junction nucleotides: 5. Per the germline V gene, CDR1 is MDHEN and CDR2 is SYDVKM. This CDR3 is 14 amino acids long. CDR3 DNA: TGTGCCAGCACCTCGGACAGGGGTAATCAGCCCCAGCATTTT. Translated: CASTSDRGNQPQHF.

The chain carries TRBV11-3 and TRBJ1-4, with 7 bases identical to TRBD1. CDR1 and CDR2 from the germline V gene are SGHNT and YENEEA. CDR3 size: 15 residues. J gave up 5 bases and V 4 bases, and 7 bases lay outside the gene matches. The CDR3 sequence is CASSWGPGQNEKLFF. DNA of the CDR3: TGTGCCAGCAGCTGGGGTCCGGGACAGAATGAAAAACTGTTTTTT.